This passage covers 10 T cell receptor beta chains from one sample sequenced in a study of shared clonotypes between healthy human individuals. The repertoire was sequenced with immunoSEQ multiplex PCR; TCRdb's copy has only in-frame clones and lacks some. The sample yields approximately 350,000 clones, under 80% seen once. Sequenced input: memory CD4+ T cells sorted from blood. This sample's subset: CD45RA-negative fraction. The source is a man younger than 45 in good health.

The chain links TRBV5-5 to TRBJ2-7; 8 nucleotides match TRBD2. The germline V gene has CDR1 SGHKS and CDR2 YYEKEE (reference sequence). This CDR3 has 17 residues. With V trimmed by 2 bases and J by 4 bases, 14 bases remained unmatched. As DNA, the CDR3 is TGTGCCAGCAGCTTAGGGGCTTACAGCGGGAGTGGATACGAGCAGTACTTC. This codes for CASSLGAYSGSGYEQYF.

The J gene is TRBJ1-3, the V gene TRBV28; tentatively, D is TRBD1 (6 bases). This CDR3 has 18 amino acids. The germline V gene encodes CDR1 MDHEN and CDR2 SYDVKM. The V end was cut by 5 bases, the J end by 8 bases, with 28 bases between. CDR3 sequence reads: CASSIPNPQGPRGDTIYF. As DNA, the CDR3 is TGTGCCAGCAGTATACCAAACCCGCAGGGGCCCCGGGGTGACACCATATATTTT.

The genes are TRBV5-1 and TRBJ1-1; 7 bases map to TRBD1. CDR1 is SGHRS, CDR2 YFSETQ, per germline. V trimming: 4 bases; J trimming: 3 bases; junction bases outside the gene matches: 9. This CDR3 has 15 amino acids. The CDR3 region has the DNA TGCGCCAGCAGCGGAGGTACCGGGACAGACACTGAAGCTTTCTTT. Translation: CASSGGTGTDTEAFF.

V is TRBV28 and J is TRBJ2-1; 7 bases align to TRBD2. This CDR3 contains 14 residues. Germline V gives CDR1 MDHEN, CDR2 SYDVKM. V shed 7 bases and J 0 bases; nucleotides not matched to a gene: 3. The CDR3 DNA reads TGTGCCAGCAAGCGGGATAACTCCTACAATGAGCAGTTCTTC. Encoded protein: CASKRDNSYNEQFF.

Comment on this clone: Other DNA sequences of this sample code for an identical CDR3. J is TRBJ2-3 and V is TRBV5-1; D is possibly TRBD2 (5 bases). CDR1 and CDR2 (germline): SGHRS, YFSETQ. The V end was cut by 0 bases, the J end by 0 bases, with 11 bases between. This CDR3 comprises 16 residues. The CDR3 loop reads CASSLGTAPSTDTQYF. As DNA, the CDR3 is TGCGCCAGCAGCTTGGGGACTGCCCCTAGCACAGATACGCAGTATTTT.

As regards this clone: It is unclear where the CDR3 begins or ends on the DNA, so no DNA is shown, and the CDR3 is as TCRdb lists it. The chain couples TRBV5-1 to TRBJ2-2; TRBD1 is taken as the D call from the table, unchecked against the DNA. The CDR3 spans 17 amino acids, including both terminal residues. In germline, CDR1 is SGHRS, CDR2 YFSETQ. This CDR3 is CASTRTDNFFGAGELFF.

This clone came up a few times. DNA for the CDR3: TGTGCCATCAGTGACATAGCGGGAGGGCCCGGGAATGAGCAGTTCTTC. Translated, it gives CAISDIAGGPGNEQFF. The chain recombines TRBV10-3 with TRBJ2-1; 11 nucleotides agree with TRBD2. Germline V CDR1 and CDR2: ENHRY, SYGVKD. The J segment lost 7 bases and the V segment lost 3 bases, leaving 8 bases of the junction unmatched. CDR3 size: 16 residues.

About this clone: Other DNA sequences from this sample encode an identical CDR3 as well. The V call is TRBV15, the J call TRBJ1-1; D perhaps matches TRBD1 (5 bases). The CDR3 has 15 amino acids. The germline V gene has CDR1 LNHNV and CDR2 YYDKDF (reference sequence). V was clipped by 1 base and J by 1 base, with 10 bases between them. DNA of the CDR3: TGTGCCACCAGCAGAGGAGGACAAGGGAACACTGAAGCTTTCTTT. It encodes CATSRGGQGNTEAFF.

This clone was seen ten or more times. The chain joins TRBV28 to TRBJ2-1; TRBD2 matches 7 bases. Germline V gene data show CDR1 as MDHEN and CDR2 as SYDVKM. V lost 5 bases to trimming and J lost 3 bases; unmatched junction nucleotides: 10. The CDR3 has 16 amino acids. Here the CDR3 reads CASSTLTRGSYNEQFF. The CDR3 nucleotides are TGTGCCAGCAGTACACTCACCCGCGGGAGCTACAATGAGCAGTTCTTC.

The V gene is TRBV7-2, the J gene TRBJ2-2; D unresolved. Germline V gene lookup returns CDR1 SGHTA and CDR2 FQGNSA. The CDR3 covers 14 residues. Trimming stripped 3 bases from V and 8 bases from J, with 13 bases between. The CDR3 loop is CASSFSGSPGELFF. Written as DNA, the CDR3 is TGTGCCAGCAGCTTTAGTGGTTCCCCGGGGGAGCTGTTTTTT.